The 3 T cell receptor beta chains given below trace back to one sample, sequenced in a study of monozygotic twins with inflammatory bowel disease. TCRdb processed the 5' RACE reads again and assigns one entry to each CDR3 protein, with no DNA. The table for this sample gives about 300,000 distinct CDR3 sequences. The source material was blood. These receptors came from a human donor with ulcerative colitis or Crohn's disease, or a healthy co-twin of an affected twin (not recorded which).

CDR3 sequence reads: CASSSGQGAGQPQHF. The genes are TRBV7-8 and TRBJ1-5; TCRdb gives TRBD1 as the D gene, but with no DNA this cannot be confirmed. The CDR3 has 15 residues. Germline loops: CDR1 SGHVS, CDR2 FQNEAQ.

The V call is TRBV28, the J call TRBJ2-3. The germline CDR1 and CDR2 sequences are MDHEN and SYDVKM. The CDR3 extends over 11 amino acids. The CDR3 here is CASSPMATLYF.

The chain links TRBV20-1 to TRBJ1-1. Germline values: CDR1 DFQATT, CDR2 SNEGSKA (reference sequence). CDR3 length equals 11 residues. The chain's CDR3 is CRARWTDKAFF.